This paragraph covers one TCR beta chain sequence. The record originates from a study of blood T cell repertoires in COVID-19. Study information: Some COVID-19 samples were acute and others convalescent; all came from the United States, Italy and Spain.

The CDR3 runs to 16 residues. Unmatched junction bases numbered 7, after V lost 2 bases and J lost 4 bases. Germline V lookup: CDR1 SGHAT, CDR2 FQNNGV. The table came from immunoSEQ multiplex PCR; TCRdb's copy has only in-frame clones and leaves some out. The sample holds some 390,000 clones, 75% to 90% seen once. The source is a man aged 25-45 years who had recovered from COVID-19. V and J are TRBV11-2 and TRBJ1-4; TRBD1 agrees at 7 bases. Source material: PBMCs or T cells enriched from blood (not recorded which). The CDR3 spells CASSLPLTGFNEKLFF. The CDR3 region has the DNA TGTGCCAGCAGCTTACCTTTGACAGGGTTTAATGAAAAACTGTTTTTT.